One and the same sample provided the 5 T cell receptor beta chains below, sequenced in a study of T-cell memory formation after mild COVID-19 listed by TCRdb under 2021. Libraries were prepared through 5' RACE. The sample was run on an Illumina NovaSeq 6000. The public reads were reprocessed in TCRdb via fastp at Q25 and MiXCR, keeping in-frame beta chains. Rows are unified per CDR3 protein, each entry keeping the most common DNA and genes. The table for this sample lists about 290,000 distinct CDR3 sequences; more than 15% of them were counted only once. Around 23% of the sample is in the top ten clones. The sample consisted of PBMCs or a T cell subset sorted from them (not recorded which). These receptor sequences come from a man younger than 35 who had mild COVID-19 (a few samples of this study predate the infection). The sample titles of this study are shuffled in the database, so cell type and time point are left out; the donor was told from shared clones.

This clonotype has a handful of counts. The rearrangement links TRBV11-2 to TRBJ2-7; no reliable D call. Per the germline V gene, CDR1 is SGHAT and CDR2 is FQNNGV. V shed 2 bases and J shed 5 bases, with 4 bases lying between them. CDR3 size: 11 residues. The CDR3 reads CASSLIHEQYF. CDR3 in DNA: TGTGCCAGCAGCTTAATTCACGAGCAGTACTTC. The variable domain in full, completed from reference TRBV11-2 and TRBJ2-7, reads EAGVAQSPRYKIIEKRQSVAFWCNPISGHATLYWYQQILGQGPKLLIQFQNNGVVDDSQLPKDRFSAERLKGVDSTLKIQPAKLEDSAVYLCASSLIHEQYFGPGTRLTVT.

A few counts support this clonotype. The rearrangement links TRBV6-1 to TRBJ2-3; TRBD1 might be the D (5 bases). Germline lookup yields CDR1 MNHNS and CDR2 SASEGT. Trimming pared 4 bases from V and 4 bases from J, leaving 18 bases between. The CDR3 is made up of 16 amino acids. The CDR3, as DNA: TGTGCCAGCAGTGGAGACTGGAGCCGACAGTCAGATACGCAGTATTTT. Encoded protein: CASSGDWSRQSDTQYF.

This clonotype has only a few counts. The J gene is TRBJ1-4, the V gene TRBV12-3 or TRBV12-4, with 9 bases lining up with TRBD1. Unmatched junction bases numbered 13, after V lost 6 bases and J lost 8 bases. This CDR3 contains 16 residues. As DNA, the CDR3 is TGTGCCAGCAGACCGGCCGGGACAGGGTTTTTAGAAAAACTGTTTTTT. The encoded protein is CASRPAGTGFLEKLFF.

This clonotype was detected a few times. The V and J genes are TRBV5-1 and TRBJ1-2; TRBD1 aligns across 8 bases. The ends lost 5 bases at V and 3 bases at J; junction bases unmatched: 9. The CDR3 runs 15 residues. Germline V gene data show CDR1 as SGHRS and CDR2 as YFSETQ. CDR3 nucleotides: TGCGCCAGCAGGCGGGATCAGGGGGCATACTATGGCTACACCTTC. It encodes CASRRDQGAYYGYTF.

This clonotype was counted between two and nine times. The CDR3 coding sequence is TGTGCCAGCAGCAAAGTAGGGGGGGGCGGCTACACCTTC. Its protein product is CASSKVGGGGYTF. The chain uses TRBV21-1 and TRBJ1-2; the table assigns TRBD1, which was not confirmed against the DNA. TRBV21-1 is assigned pseudogene status. The length of the CDR3 is 13 residues.